This TCR beta chain is drawn from a study of hypomethylating agent response in myelodysplastic syndrome. The overall study: Non-responders met neither complete response nor hematologic improvement criteria, which defined response. Study-level findings and limits: Shared GLIPH2 clusters possibly recognizing novel MDS antigens remain unconfirmed. Lack of age-matching between healthy donors and MDS patients could bias comparison. The cohort was small, with only 10 to 12 patients analyzed.

In regard to this clone: Its antigen is still unknown.

Profiled with immunoSEQ multiplex PCR; TCRdb holds only in-frame clones, not every one. The data hold about 3,000 clones, with more than 75% observed a single time. CDR3 length: 15 residues. From germline, CDR1 is LNHDA and CDR2 SQIVND (reference sequence). V was clipped by 1 base and J by 3 bases; unmatched bases: 0. The sample here was bone marrow, taken before or after starting hypomethylating agent treatment for myelodysplastic syndrome (not recorded which). The source is a human donor with myelodysplastic syndrome. The rearrangement joins TRBV19 to TRBJ2-3, with 11 bases that match TRBD1. CDR3 nucleotides: TGTGCCAGTAGTATAGGGGACAGGGGGACAGATACGCAGTATTTT. Translating it yields CASSIGDRGTDTQYF.